Below are 12 T cell receptor beta chains sequenced from a single sample in a study of OX40 agonist ivuxolimab in advanced cancers. This table comes from immunoSEQ multiplex PCR, and its TCRdb copy is limited to in-frame clones, with some not included. The table shows some 100,000 clones, with around four fifths occurring only once. The material was CD4+ or CD8+ T cells sorted from blood, obtained in a trial of the OX40 agonist ivuxolimab. The origin of the receptors is an adult with an advanced solid tumor such as melanoma, head and neck, liver or kidney cancer.

The chain uses TRBV12-5 and TRBJ1-1; the D is unclear. This CDR3 comprises 17 residues. V was trimmed by 2 bases and J by 5 bases, leaving 21 bases between them. In germline, CDR1 is LGHNT, CDR2 FRNRAP. The CDR3, as DNA: TGTGCTAGTGGTTTGTCCCGGACCGCCGTGAGGAGGACTGAAGCTTTCTTT. Translated, it gives CASGLSRTAVRRTEAFF. The entire variable domain, with the rest obtained from reference TRBV12-5 and TRBJ1-1, is as follows: DARVTQTPRHKVTEMGQEVTMRCQPILGHNTVFWYRQTMMQGLELLAYFRNRAPLDDSGMPKDRFSAEMPDATLATLKIQPSEPRDSAVYFCASGLSRTAVRRTEAFFGQGTRLTVV.

This chain links TRBV28 with TRBJ2-3; perhaps TRBD1 as D (5 bases). The V gene lost 5 bases and the J gene lost 1 base, with 10 bases spanning the gap. Germline lookup yields CDR1 MDHEN and CDR2 SYDVKM. The CDR3 extends over 14 amino acids. The CDR3 bases are TGTGCCAGCAGTCAGCTAGGGGGCACAGATACGCAGTATTTT. This codes for CASSQLGGTDTQYF.

V usage is TRBV7-2 and J usage is TRBJ2-5; no clear D gene. The V and J ends lost 5 bases and 5 bases respectively, with 15 bases between them. The germline CDR1 and CDR2 sequences are SGHTA and FQGNSA. The CDR3 loop spans 14 amino acids. As DNA, the CDR3 is TGTGCCAGCAGCCTGGCCCACCGTGGGGAGACCCAGTACTTC. The encoded protein is CASSLAHRGETQYF. The full variable domain, completed using reference TRBV7-2 and TRBJ2-5, is GAGVSQSPSNKVTEKGKDVELRCDPISGHTALYWYRQSLGQGLEFLIYFQGNSAPDKSGLPSDRFSAERTGGSVSTLTIQRTQQEDSAVYLCASSLAHRGETQYFGPGTRLLVL.

The chain couples TRBV28 to TRBJ1-2, with D tentatively TRBD1 (6 bases). The length of the CDR3 is 11 residues. V was shortened by 6 bases and J by 8 bases, with 10 bases between the two germline ends. From germline, CDR1 is MDHEN and CDR2 SYDVKM. The CDR3 reads CASREGGGYTF. The CDR3 DNA reads TGTGCCAGCAGAGAGGGGGGCGGCTACACCTTC.

The rearrangement uses TRBV11-3 and TRBJ2-1; TRBD2 aligns across 7 bases. CDR3 length: 18 amino acids. V was clipped by 0 bases and J by 5 bases; unmatched bases: 13. From germline, CDR1 is SGHNT and CDR2 YENEEA. The CDR3 DNA follows: TGTGCCAGCAGCTTAGATGCGGCGGGGGAGGGGTCACACAATGAGCAGTTCTTC. It encodes CASSLDAAGEGSHNEQFF.

The chain uses TRBV30 and TRBJ2-7; D might be TRBD2 (6 bases). Trimming left V 8 bases short and J 7 bases short, with 12 bases between. Germline-derived CDR1 and CDR2 are GTSNPN and SVGIG (reference sequence). The CDR3 loop spans 10 amino acids. The CDR3 region has the DNA TGTGCCGGGGGGTACGTAGAGCAGTACTTC. Translation: CAGGYVEQYF.

This chain connects TRBV7-2 to TRBJ2-7; D may correspond to TRBD1 or TRBD2 (5 bases each). The CDR3 is 15 amino acids. The V gene's germline CDR1 is SGHTA and CDR2 FQGNSA. Trimming shortened V by 5 bases and J by 2 bases, and 16 bases separated the two germline ends. Here the CDR3 reads CASSEGGGPTYEQYV. The CDR3 DNA reads TGTGCCAGCAGCGAAGGTGGGGGACCGACCTACGAGCAGTACGTC.

This chain links TRBV25-1 with TRBJ1-4; D is uncertain. V was shortened by 2 bases and J by 3 bases, with 10 bases between the two germline ends. CDR3 size: 15 residues. Germline V gene lookup returns CDR1 MGHDK and CDR2 SYGVNS. CDR3 sequence (DNA): TGTGCCAGCAGTGAACTCGGGTGGGCTAATGAAAAACTGTTTTTT. Its protein is CASSELGWANEKLFF.

This chain connects TRBV5-1 to TRBJ2-6; D possibly corresponds to TRBD1 (6 bases). Germline V gene data show CDR1 as SGHRS and CDR2 as YFSETQ. This CDR3 has 15 residues. V was cut by 4 bases and J by 0 bases, with 8 bases left in between. CDR3: CASSTDSSGANVLTF. The CDR3 DNA sequence: TGCGCCAGCAGCACGGACAGCTCTGGGGCCAACGTCCTGACTTTC.

The chain recombines TRBV7-8 with TRBJ2-1, with a tentative D call TRBD2 (6 bases). Germline assignment: CDR1 SGHVS and CDR2 FQNEAQ. The CDR3 is 14 residues long. The V end lost 5 bases, the J end lost 3 bases, and 11 bases lay between the germline ends. CDR3 sequence reads: CASSAGGDYNEQFF. CDR3 sequence (DNA): TGTGCCAGCAGCGCGGGCGGGGACTACAATGAGCAGTTCTTC.

The rearrangement joins TRBV6-1 to TRBJ2-7, with D perhaps TRBD2 (6 bases). Trimming stripped 4 bases from V and 5 bases from J, with 21 bases between. Germline loops: CDR1 MNHNS, CDR2 SASEGT. The length of the CDR3 is 16 residues. In DNA form, the CDR3 reads TGTGCCAGCAGTGTGGCGGGATCGTCGAGCCTCCACGAGCAGTACGTC. As protein: CASSVAGSSSLHEQYV.

CDR3 amino acids: CASSLSPGELWQYF. In DNA form, the CDR3 reads TGCGCCAGCAGCTTGAGTCCAGGGGAGCTTTGGCAGTACTTC. The chain combines TRBV5-1 with TRBJ2-7; D may be TRBD1 (6 bases). Germline V gene lookup returns CDR1 SGHRS and CDR2 YFSETQ. This CDR3 comprises 14 residues. Trimming took 1 base from V and 9 from J, leaving 17 bases between them.